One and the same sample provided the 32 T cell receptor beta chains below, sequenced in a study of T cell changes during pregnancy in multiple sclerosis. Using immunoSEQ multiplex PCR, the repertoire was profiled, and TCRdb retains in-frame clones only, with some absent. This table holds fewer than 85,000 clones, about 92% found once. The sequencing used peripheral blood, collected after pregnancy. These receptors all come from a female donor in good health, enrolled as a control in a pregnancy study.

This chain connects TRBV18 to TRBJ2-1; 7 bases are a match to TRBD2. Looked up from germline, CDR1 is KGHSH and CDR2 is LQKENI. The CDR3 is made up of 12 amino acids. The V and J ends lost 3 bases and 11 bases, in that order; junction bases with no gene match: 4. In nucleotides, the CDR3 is TGTGCCAGCTCACCCCTAGCGGAAAAGCAGTTCTTC. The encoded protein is CASSPLAEKQFF.

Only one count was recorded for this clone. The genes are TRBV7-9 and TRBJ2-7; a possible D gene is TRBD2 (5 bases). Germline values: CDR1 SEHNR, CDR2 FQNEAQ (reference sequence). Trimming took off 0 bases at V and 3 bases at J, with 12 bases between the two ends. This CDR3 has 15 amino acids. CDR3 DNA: TGTGCCAGCAGCTTAGCAGGACTTAAATTCTACGAGCAGTACTTC. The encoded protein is CASSLAGLKFYEQYF.

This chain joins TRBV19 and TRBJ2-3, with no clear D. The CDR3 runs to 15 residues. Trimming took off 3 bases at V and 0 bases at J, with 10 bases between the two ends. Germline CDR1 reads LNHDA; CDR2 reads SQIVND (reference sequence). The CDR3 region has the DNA TGTGCCAGTAGTATCTTTTCGAGTAGCACAGATACGCAGTATTTT. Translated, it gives CASSIFSSSTDTQYF.

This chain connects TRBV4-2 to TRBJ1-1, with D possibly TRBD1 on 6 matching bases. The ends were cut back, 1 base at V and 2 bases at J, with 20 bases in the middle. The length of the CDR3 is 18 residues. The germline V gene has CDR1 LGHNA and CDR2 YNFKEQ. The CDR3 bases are TGTGCCAGCAGCCAAGGGACTAGGGGGGAGGCGGGAAACACTGAAGCTTTCTTT. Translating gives CASSQGTRGEAGNTEAFF.

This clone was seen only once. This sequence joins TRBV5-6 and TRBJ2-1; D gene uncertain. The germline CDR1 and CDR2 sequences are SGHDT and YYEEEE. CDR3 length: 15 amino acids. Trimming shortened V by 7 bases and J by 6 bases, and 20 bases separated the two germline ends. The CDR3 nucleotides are TGTGCCAGCTCACTTGGCGGCGCCGCGGTCAATGAGCAGTTCTTC. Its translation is CASSLGGAAVNEQFF.

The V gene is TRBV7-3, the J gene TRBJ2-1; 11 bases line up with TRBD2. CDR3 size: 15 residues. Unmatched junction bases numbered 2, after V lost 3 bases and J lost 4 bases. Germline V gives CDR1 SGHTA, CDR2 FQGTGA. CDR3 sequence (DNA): TGTGCCAGCAGCTTTACTAGCGGGGGATACAATGAGCAGTTCTTC. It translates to CASSFTSGGYNEQFF.

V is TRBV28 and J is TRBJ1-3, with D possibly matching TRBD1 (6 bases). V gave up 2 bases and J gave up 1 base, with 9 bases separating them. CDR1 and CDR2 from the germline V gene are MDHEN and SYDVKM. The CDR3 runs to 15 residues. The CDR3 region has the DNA TGTGCCAGCAGTTTAGGGGGGGCTTCTGGAAACACCATATATTTT. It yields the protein CASSLGGASGNTIYF.

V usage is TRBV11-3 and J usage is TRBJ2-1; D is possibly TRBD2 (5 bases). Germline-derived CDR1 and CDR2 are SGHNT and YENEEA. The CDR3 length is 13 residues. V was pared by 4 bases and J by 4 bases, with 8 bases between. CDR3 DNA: TGTGCCAGCAGCTCCGGGATTTACAATGAGCAGTTCTTC. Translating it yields CASSSGIYNEQFF.

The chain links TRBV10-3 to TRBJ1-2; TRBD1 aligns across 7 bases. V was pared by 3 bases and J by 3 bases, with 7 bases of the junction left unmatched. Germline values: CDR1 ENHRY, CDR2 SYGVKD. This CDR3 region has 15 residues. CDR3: CAISDEVTGYYGYTF. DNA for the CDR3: TGTGCCATCAGTGATGAAGTGACAGGGTACTATGGCTACACCTTC.

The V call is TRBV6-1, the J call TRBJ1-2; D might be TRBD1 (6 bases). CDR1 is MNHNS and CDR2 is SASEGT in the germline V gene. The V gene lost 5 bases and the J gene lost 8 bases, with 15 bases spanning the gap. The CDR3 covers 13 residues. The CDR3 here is CASSWDTYRGYTF. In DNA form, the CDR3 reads TGTGCCAGCAGTTGGGACACCTATCGGGGCTACACCTTC.

The CDR3 reads CASSLLGGSADTQYF. In DNA, the CDR3 is TGTGCCAGCAGCTTACTCGGCGGGAGTGCAGATACGCAGTATTTT. The rearrangement uses TRBV7-3 and TRBJ2-3; 7 positions agree with TRBD2. The germline gives CDR1 SGHTA, CDR2 FQGTGA. J gave up 4 bases and V 2 bases, and 6 bases lay outside the gene matches. The CDR3 is 15 amino acids. The full variable domain, rest sourced from reference TRBV7-3 and TRBJ2-3, is GAGVSQTPSNKVTEKGKYVELRCDPISGHTALYWYRQSLGQGPEFLIYFQGTGAADDSGLPNDRFFAVRPEGSVSTLKIQRTERGDSAVYLCASSLLGGSADTQYFGPGTRLTVL.

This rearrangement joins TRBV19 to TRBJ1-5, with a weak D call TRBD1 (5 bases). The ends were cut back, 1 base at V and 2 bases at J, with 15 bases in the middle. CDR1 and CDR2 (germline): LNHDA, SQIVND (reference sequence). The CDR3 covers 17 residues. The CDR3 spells CASSIVPGRMGNQPQHF. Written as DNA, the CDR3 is TGTGCCAGTAGTATAGTCCCAGGGCGGATGGGCAATCAGCCCCAGCATTTT.

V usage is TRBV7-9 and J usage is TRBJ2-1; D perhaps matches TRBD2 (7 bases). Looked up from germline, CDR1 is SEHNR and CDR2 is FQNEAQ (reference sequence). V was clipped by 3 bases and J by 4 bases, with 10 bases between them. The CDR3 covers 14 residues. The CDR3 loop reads CASSFGGAYNEQFF. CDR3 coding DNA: TGTGCCAGCAGCTTTGGGGGGGCGTACAATGAGCAGTTCTTC.

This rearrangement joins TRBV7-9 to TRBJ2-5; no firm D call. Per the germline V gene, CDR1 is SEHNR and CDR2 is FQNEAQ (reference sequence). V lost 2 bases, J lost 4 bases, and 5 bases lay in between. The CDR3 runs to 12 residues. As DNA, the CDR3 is TGTGCCAGCAGCTTACCGGGAGAGACCCAGTACTTC. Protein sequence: CASSLPGETQYF.

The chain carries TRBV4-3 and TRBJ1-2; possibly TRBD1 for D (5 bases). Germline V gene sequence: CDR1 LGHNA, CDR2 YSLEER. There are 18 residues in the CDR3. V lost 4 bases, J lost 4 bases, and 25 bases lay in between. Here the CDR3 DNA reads TGCGCCAGCAGCCCAAGCACCACGACAGCGGGTCGGTCCTATGGCTACACCTTC. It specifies CASSPSTTTAGRSYGYTF.

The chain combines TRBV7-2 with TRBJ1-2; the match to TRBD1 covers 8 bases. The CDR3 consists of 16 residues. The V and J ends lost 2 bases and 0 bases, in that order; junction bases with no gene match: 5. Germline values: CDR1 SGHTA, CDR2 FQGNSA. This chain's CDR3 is CASSLFRTGTNYGYTF. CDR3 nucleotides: TGTGCCAGCAGCTTATTCCGGACAGGGACTAACTATGGCTACACCTTC.

CDR3 loop: CATTTRLAYNEQFF. CDR3 DNA: TGTGCCACTACAACGAGGCTAGCGTACAATGAGCAGTTCTTC. The chain is built from TRBV19 and TRBJ2-1; D is possibly TRBD2 (6 bases). V gave up 10 bases and J gave up 4 bases, with 17 bases separating them. The CDR3 totals 14 residues. Germline CDR1 reads LNHDA; CDR2 reads SQIVND (reference sequence).

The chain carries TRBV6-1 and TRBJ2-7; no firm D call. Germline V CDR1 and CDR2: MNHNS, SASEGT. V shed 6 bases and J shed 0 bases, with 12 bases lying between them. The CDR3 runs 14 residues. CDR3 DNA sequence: TGTGCCAGCAGACCGAGAATTAGCTCCTACGAGCAGTACTTC. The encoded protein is CASRPRISSYEQYF.

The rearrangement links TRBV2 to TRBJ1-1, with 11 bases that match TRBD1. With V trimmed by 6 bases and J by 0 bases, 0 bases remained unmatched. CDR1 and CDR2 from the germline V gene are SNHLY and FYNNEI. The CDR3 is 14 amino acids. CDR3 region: CASRDRGLNTEAFF. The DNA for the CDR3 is TGTGCCAGCAGGGACAGGGGGCTGAACACTGAAGCTTTCTTT.

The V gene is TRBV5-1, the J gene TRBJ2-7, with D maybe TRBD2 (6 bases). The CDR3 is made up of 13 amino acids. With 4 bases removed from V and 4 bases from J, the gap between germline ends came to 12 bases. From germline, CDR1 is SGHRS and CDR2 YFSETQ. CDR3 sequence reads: CASSAGLTYEQYF. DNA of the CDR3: TGCGCCAGCAGCGCGGGACTTACTTACGAGCAGTACTTC.

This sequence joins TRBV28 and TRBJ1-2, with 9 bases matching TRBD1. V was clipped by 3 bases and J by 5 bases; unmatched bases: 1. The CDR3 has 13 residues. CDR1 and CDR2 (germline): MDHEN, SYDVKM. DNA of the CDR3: TGTGCCAGCAGTTTCGGGACAGGGTATGGCTACACCTTC. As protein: CASSFGTGYGYTF.

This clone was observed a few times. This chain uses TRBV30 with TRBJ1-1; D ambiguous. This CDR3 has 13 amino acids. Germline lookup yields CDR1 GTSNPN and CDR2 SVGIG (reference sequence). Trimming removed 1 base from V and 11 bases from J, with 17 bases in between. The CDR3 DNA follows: TGTGCCTGGAGTGATGGGGTGGAGCGGGAGGCTTTCTTT. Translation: CAWSDGVEREAFF.

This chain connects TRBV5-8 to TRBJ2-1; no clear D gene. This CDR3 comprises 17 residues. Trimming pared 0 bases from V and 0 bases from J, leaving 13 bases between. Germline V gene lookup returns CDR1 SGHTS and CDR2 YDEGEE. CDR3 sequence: CASSLALTVSSYNEQFF. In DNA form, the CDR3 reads TGTGCCAGCAGCTTGGCGTTAACGGTTAGCTCCTACAATGAGCAGTTCTTC.

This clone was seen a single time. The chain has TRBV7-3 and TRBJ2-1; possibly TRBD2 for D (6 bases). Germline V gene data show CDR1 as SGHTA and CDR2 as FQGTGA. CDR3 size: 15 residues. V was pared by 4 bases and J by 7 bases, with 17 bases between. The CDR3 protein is CASSWGVKARNEQFF. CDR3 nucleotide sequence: TGTGCCAGCAGCTGGGGGGTTAAGGCTAGGAATGAGCAGTTCTTC.

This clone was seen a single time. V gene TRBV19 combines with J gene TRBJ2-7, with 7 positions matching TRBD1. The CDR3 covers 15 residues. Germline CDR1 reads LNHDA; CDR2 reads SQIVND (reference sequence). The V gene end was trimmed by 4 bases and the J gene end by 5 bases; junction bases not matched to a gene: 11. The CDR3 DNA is TGTGCCAGTAGTAACCCACACACAGGGGTTGACGAGCAGTACTTC. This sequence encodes CASSNPHTGVDEQYF.

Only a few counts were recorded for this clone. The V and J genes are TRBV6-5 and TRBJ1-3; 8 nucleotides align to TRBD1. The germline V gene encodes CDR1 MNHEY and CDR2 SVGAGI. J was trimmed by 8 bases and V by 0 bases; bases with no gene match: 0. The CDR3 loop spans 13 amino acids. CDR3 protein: CASSYSRGHTIYF. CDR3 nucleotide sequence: TGTGCCAGCAGTTACTCCAGGGGGCACACCATATATTTT.

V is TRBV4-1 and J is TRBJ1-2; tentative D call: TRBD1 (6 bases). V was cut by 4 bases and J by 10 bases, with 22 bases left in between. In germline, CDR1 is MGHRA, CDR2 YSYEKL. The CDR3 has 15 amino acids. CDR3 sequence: CASSRELRGVDSYTF. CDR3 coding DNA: TGCGCCAGCAGCCGCGAGCTCAGGGGAGTGGATTCCTACACCTTC.

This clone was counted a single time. The CDR3: CASSSWTSGSTDTQYF. The CDR3 DNA is TGTGCCAGCAGTTCCTGGACTAGCGGGAGCACAGATACGCAGTATTTT. This rearrangement joins TRBV28 to TRBJ2-3, with 11 bases matching TRBD2. V shed 4 bases, J shed 0 bases, and the junction held 3 bases outside the gene matches. CDR1 is MDHEN and CDR2 is SYDVKM in the germline V gene. The CDR3 is made up of 16 amino acids.

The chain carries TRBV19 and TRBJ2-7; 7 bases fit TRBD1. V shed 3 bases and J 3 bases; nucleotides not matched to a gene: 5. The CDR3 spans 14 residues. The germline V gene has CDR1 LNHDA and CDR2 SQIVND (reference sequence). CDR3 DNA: TGTGCCAGTAGTATGGACAGGACGGGCTACGAGCAGTACTTC. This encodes CASSMDRTGYEQYF.

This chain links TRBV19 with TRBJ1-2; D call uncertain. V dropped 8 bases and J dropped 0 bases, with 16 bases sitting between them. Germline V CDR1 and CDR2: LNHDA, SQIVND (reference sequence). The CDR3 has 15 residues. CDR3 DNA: TGTGCCAGTGTCTCCAGAGGCCTTCCTAACTATGGCTACACCTTC. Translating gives CASVSRGLPNYGYTF. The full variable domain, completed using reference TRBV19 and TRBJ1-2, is DGGITQSPKYLFRKEGQNVTLSCEQNLNHDAMYWYRQDPGQGLRLIYYSQIVNDFQKGDIAEGYSVSREKKESFPLTVTSAQKNPTAFYLCASVSRGLPNYGYTFGSGTRLTVV.

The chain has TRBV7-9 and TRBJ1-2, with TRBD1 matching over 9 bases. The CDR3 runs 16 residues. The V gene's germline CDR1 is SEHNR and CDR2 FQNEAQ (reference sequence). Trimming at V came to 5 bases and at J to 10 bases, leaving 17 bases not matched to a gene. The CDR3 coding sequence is TGTGCCAGCAGCGTCGACCGGGACAGGGTCCCTCTCCCCTACACCTTC. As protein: CASSVDRDRVPLPYTF.

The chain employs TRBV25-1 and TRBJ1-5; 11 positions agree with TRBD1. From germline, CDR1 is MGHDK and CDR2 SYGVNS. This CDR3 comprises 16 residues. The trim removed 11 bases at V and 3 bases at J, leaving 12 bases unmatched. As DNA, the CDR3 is TGTGCCCGCCACCGGGACAGGGGGTGGGACAATCAGCCCCAGCATTTT. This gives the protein CARHRDRGWDNQPQHF.